This TCR beta chain emerged from a study of blood T cell repertoires in COVID-19. Study overall: Samples representing acute and convalescent COVID-19 were sourced from the United States, Italy and Spain. Sources were T cells, B-cell-depleted T cells, or PBMCs; the material itself was cDNA or gDNA.

How the authors handled the data: Amplification from reference gene primers served as the basis for estimated nucleated cell counts. TCRdb's copy holds only in-frame clones and misses some; the assay was immunoSEQ multiplex PCR. For V, J and clone size, that table is used; D and trimming come from the DNA. Seen here are about 300,000 clones, about four fifths observed once, and the top ten hold about 1.2%. The V segment lost 3 bases and the J segment 0 bases; nucleotides outside the gene matches: 9. The germline V gene encodes CDR1 KGHDR and CDR2 SFDVKD. The CDR3 is 18 residues long. The sample was peripheral blood. This sequence joins TRBV24-1 and TRBJ2-1; 8 bases line up with TRBD2. This sequence was found in a woman between 50 and 59 years old with acute or convalescent COVID-19. In nucleotides, the CDR3 is TGTGCCACCAGTGATGTAGCGGGGTCTCTCCCCTCCTACAATGAGCAGTTCTTC. It yields the protein CATSDVAGSLPSYNEQFF.